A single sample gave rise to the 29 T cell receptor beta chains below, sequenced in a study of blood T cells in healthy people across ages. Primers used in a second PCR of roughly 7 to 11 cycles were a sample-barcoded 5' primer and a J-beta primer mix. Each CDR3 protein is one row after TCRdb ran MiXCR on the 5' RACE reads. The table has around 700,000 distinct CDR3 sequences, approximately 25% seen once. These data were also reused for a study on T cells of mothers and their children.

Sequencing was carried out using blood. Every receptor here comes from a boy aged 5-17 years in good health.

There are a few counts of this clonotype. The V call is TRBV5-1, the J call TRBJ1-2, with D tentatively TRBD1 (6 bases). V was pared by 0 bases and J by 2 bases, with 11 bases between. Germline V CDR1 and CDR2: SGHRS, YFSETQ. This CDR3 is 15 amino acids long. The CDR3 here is CASSLEGTRNYGYTF. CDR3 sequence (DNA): TGCGCCAGCAGCTTGGAAGGGACAAGGAACTATGGCTACACCTTC. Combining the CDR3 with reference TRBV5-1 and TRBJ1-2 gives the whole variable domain KAGVTQTPRYLIKTRGQQVTLSCSPISGHRSVSWYQQTPGQGLQFLFEYFSETQRNKGNFPGRFSGRQFSNSRSEMNVSTLELGDSALYLCASSLEGTRNYGYTFGSGTRLTVV.

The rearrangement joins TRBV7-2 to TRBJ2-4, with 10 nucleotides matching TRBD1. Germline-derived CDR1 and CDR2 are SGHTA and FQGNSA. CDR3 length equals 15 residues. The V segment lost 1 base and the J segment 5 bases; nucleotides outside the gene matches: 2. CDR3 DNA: TGTGCCAGCAGCTTAGTTGGACAGGGGGAAAACATTCAGTACTTC. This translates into CASSLVGQGENIQYF.

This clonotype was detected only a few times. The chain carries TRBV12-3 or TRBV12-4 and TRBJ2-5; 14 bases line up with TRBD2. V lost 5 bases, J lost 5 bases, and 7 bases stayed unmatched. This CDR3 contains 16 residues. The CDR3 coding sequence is TGTGCCAGCAGTCCCGGGACTAGCGGGGGCAGGGAGACCCAGTACTTC. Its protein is CASSPGTSGGRETQYF.

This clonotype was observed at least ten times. The CDR3 DNA sequence: TGTGCCAGCAGTGATGTGGTAACAGGGTTAAATGAGCAGTTCTTC. The encoded protein is CASSDVVTGLNEQFF. The V gene is TRBV25-1, the J gene TRBJ2-1; the D gene is possibly TRBD1 (6 bases). CDR3 length: 15 amino acids. With 3 bases removed from V and 7 bases from J, the gap between germline ends came to 16 bases. Per the germline V gene, CDR1 is MGHDK and CDR2 is SYGVNS.

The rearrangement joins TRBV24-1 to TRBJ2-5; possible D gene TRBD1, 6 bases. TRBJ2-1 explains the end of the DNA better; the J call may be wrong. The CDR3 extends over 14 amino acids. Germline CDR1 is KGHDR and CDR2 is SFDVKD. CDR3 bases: TGTGCCACAAGAGGACAGATGTCTTCCAATGAGCAGTTCTTC. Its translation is CATRGQMSSNEQFF.

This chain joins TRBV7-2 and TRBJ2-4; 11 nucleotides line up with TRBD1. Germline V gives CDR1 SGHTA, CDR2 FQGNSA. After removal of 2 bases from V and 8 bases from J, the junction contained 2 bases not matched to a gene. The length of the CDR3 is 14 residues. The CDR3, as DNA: TGTGCCAGCAGCTTATCGGGACAGGGGGACATTCAGTACTTC. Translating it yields CASSLSGQGDIQYF.

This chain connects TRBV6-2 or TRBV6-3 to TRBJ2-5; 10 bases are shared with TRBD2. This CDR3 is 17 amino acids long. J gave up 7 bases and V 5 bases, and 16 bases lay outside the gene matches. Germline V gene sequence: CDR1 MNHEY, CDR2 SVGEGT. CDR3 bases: TGTGCCAGCAGTAGACCGGGACTAGCGTTCCCCCGCGGGACCCAGTACTTC. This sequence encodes CASSRPGLAFPRGTQYF.

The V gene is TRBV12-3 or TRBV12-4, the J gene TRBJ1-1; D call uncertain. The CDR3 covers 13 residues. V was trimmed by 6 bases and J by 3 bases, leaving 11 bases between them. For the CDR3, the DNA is TGTGCCAGCAGCACGATCGGGGACACTGAAGCTTTCTTT. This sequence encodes CASSTIGDTEAFF.

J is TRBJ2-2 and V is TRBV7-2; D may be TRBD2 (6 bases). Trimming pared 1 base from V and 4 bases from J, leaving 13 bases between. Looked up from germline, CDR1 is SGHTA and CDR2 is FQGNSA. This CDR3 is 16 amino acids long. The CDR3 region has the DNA TGTGCCAGCAGCTTAGATCTTAGCGGAGGCACCGGGGAGCTGTTTTTT. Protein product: CASSLDLSGGTGELFF.

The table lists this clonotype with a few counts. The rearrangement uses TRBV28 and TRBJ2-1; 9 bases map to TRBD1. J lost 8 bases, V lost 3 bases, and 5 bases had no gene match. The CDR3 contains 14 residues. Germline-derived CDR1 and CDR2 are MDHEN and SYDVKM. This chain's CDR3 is CASSLGQGVYEQFF. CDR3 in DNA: TGTGCCAGCAGTTTGGGACAGGGTGTATATGAGCAGTTCTTC. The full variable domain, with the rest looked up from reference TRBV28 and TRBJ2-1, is DVKVTQSSRYLVKRTGEKVFLECVQDMDHENMFWYRQDPGLGLRLIYFSYDVKMKEKGDIPEGYSVSREKKERFSLILESASTNQTSMYLCASSLGQGVYEQFFGPGTRLTVL.

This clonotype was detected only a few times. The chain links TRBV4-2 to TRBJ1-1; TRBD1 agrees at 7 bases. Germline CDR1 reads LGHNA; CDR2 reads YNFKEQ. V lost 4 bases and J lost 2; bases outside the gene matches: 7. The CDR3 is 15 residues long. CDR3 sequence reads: CASSLAGQLNTEAFF. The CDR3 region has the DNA TGTGCCAGCAGCCTAGCGGGACAGCTAAACACTGAAGCTTTCTTT.

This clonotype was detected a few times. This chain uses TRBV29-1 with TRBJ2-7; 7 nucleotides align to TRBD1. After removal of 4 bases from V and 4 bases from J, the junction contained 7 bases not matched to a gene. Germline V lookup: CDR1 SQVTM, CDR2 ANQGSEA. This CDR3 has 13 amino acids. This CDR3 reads CSVGVGQLYEQYF. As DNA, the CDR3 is TGCAGCGTTGGGGTGGGACAGTTGTACGAGCAGTACTTC.

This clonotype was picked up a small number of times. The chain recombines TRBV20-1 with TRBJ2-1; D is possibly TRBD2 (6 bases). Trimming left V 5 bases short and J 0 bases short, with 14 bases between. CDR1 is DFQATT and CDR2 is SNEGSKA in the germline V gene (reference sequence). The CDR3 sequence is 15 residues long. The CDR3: CSAALGTYSYNEQFF. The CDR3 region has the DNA TGCAGTGCTGCTTTAGGGACTTACTCCTACAATGAGCAGTTCTTC.

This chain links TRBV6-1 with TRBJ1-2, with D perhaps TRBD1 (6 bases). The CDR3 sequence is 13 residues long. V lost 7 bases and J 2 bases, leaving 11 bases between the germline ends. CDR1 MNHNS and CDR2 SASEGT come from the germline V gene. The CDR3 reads CASNYDRNYGYTF. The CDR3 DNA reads TGTGCCAGCAATTACGACAGGAACTATGGCTACACCTTC.

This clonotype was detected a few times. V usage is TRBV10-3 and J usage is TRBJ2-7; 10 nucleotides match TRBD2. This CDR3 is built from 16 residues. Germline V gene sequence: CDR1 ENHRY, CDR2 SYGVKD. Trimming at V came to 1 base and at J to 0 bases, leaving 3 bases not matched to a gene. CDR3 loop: CAISEYSGGTSYEQYF. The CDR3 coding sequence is TGTGCCATCAGTGAGTATAGCGGGGGGACCTCCTACGAGCAGTACTTC.

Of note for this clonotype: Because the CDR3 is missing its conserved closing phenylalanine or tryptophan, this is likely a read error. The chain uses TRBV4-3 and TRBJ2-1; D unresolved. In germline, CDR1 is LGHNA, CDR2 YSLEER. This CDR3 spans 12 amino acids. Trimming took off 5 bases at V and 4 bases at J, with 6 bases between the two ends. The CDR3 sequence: CASSSGYNEQFY. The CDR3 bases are TGCGCCAGCAGCAGTGGGTACAATGAGCAGTTCTAC.

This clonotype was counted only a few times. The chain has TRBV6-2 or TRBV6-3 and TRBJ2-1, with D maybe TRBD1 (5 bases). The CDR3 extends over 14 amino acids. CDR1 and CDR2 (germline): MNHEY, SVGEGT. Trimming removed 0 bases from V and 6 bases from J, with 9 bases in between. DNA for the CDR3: TGTGCCAGCAGTTACTCGGCAGGGCGCAATGAGCAGTTCTTC. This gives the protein CASSYSAGRNEQFF.

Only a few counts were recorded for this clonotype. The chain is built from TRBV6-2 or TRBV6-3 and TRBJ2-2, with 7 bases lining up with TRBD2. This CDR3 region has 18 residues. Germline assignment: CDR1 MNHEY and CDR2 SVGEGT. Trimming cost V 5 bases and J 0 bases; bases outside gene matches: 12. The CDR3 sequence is CASSRRLAVISNTGELFF. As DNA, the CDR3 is TGTGCCAGCAGTCGGAGACTAGCAGTTATTTCGAACACCGGGGAGCTGTTTTTT.

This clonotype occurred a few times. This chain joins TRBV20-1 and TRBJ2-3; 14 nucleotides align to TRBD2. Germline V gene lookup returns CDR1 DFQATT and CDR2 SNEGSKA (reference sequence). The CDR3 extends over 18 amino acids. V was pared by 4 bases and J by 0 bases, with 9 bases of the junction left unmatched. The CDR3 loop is CSATGGTSGRTSTDTQYF. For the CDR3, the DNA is TGCAGTGCTACGGGCGGGACTAGCGGGAGAACTAGCACAGATACGCAGTATTTT.

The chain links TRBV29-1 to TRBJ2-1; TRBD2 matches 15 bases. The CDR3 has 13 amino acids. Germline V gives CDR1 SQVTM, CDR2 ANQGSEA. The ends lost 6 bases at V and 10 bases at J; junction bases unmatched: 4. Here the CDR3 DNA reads TGCAGCGTGACGGGACTAGCGGGAGGCGAGCAGTTCTTC. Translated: CSVTGLAGGEQFF.

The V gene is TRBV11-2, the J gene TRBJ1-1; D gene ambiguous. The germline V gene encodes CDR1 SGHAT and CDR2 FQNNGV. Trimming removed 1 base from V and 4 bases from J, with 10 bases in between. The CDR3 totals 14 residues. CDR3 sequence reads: CASSLVHGSTEAFF. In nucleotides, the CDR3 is TGTGCCAGCAGCTTAGTCCACGGTTCCACTGAAGCTTTCTTT.

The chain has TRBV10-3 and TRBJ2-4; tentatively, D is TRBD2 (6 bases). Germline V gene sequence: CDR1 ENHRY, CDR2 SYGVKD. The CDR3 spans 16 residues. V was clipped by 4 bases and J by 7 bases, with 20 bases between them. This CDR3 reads CAISAGGESYRNIQYF. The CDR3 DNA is TGTGCCATCAGTGCCGGCGGGGAATCTTATAGGAACATTCAGTACTTC.

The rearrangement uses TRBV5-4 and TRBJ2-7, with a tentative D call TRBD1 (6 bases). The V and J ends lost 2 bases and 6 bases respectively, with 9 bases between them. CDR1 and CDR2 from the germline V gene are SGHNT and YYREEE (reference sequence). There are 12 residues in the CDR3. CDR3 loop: CASSFGTSEQYF. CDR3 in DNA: TGTGCCAGCAGCTTTGGGACATCCGAGCAGTACTTC.

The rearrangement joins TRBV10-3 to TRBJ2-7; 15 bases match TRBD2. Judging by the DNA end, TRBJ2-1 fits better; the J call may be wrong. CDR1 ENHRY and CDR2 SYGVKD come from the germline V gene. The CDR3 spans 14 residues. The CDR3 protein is CAIRGTSGRNEQFF. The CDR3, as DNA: TGTGCCATTAGAGGGACTAGCGGGAGGAATGAGCAGTTCTTC.

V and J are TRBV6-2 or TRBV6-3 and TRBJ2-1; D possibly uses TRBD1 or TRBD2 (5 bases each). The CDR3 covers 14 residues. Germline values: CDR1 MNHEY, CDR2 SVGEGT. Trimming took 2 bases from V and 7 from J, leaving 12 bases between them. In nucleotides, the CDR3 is TGTGCCAGCAGTTACGGGACCAAGGGGAATGAGCAGTTCTTC. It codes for CASSYGTKGNEQFF.

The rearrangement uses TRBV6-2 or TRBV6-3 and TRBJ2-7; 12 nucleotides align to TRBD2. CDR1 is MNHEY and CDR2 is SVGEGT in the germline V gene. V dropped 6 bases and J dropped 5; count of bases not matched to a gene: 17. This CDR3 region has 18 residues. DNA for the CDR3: TGTGCCAGCAGACGCACCGGGACTAGCGGGCATAGGCTGAACGAGCAGTACTTC. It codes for CASRRTGTSGHRLNEQYF.

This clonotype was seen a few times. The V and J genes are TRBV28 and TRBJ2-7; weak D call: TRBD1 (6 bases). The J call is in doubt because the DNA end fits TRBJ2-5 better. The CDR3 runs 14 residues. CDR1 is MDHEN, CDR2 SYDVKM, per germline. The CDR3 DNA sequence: TGTGCCAGCAGTTCGCAGGGGCCGGGGGAGACCCAGTACTTC. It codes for CASSSQGPGETQYF.

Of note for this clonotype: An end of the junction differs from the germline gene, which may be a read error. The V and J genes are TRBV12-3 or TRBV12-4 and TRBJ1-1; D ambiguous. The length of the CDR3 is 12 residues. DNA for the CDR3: TGTGCCAGCAAGAGGGTGAACACTGAAACTTTCTTT. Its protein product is CASKRVNTETFF.

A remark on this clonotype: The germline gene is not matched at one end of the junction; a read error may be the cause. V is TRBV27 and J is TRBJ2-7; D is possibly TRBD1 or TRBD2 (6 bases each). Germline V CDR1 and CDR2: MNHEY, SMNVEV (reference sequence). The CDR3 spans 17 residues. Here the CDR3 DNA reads TGTGTCAGCAGTTTATTAAGGGGGGTCGGAGACTCCTACGAGCAGTACTTC. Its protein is CVSSLLRGVGDSYEQYF.